These T cell receptor beta chains were read from a single sample in a study of shared clonotypes between healthy human individuals. Measured with immunoSEQ multiplex PCR; TCRdb has only the in-frame clones, and not every one. The sample has some 2,500,000 clones; around 93% are singletons. Material for sequencing was naive CD4+ T cells from PBMCs. The receptors shown here come from a man younger than 35 in good health. Some clones in this sample may be carry-over from other donors' samples. CDR3s include the opening cysteine and the closing phenylalanine or tryptophan. Each record gives: V gene, J gene, D gene, clone size, CDR3 DNA, CDR3 protein. A D gene is named only where the DNA matches it firmly. The size of a clone is reported for some rows only, either as once, few or many, or as a class for expanded clones.

TRBV30,TRBJ2-6,.,.,TGTGCCGCACTTCGTGGCTCTGGGGCCAACGTCCTGACTTTC,CAALRGSGANVLTF
TRBV28,TRBJ1-3,TRBD1,.,TGTGCCAGCAGCCCAGGACAGGGGATTGGAAACACCATATATTTT,CASSPGQGIGNTIYF
TRBV5-1,TRBJ2-3,TRBD2,once,TGCGCCAGCAGCTGGATCCCCCCCCAACTAGCGGGAGACACAGATACGCAGTATTTT,CASSWIPPQLAGDTDTQYF
TRBV5-4,TRBJ2-1,TRBD1,.,TGTGCCACGAGGGACAGGGGATCTCTAGCGGTACTTAATGAGCAGTTCTTC,CATRDRGSLAVLNEQFF
TRBV5-1,TRBJ1-1,.,once,TGCGCCAGCAGCGACTTGGGACACTTGAACACTGAAGCTTTCTTT,CASSDLGHLNTEAFF
TRBV29-1,TRBJ1-1,.,.,TGCAGCGTTTCGACCACTGAAGCTTTCTTT,CSVSTTEAFF
TRBV18,TRBJ2-1,.,.,TGTGCCAGCTCACCACTGCCGAAAGGCGCCACCTACAATGAGCAGTTCTTC,CASSPLPKGATYNEQFF
TRBV30,TRBJ1-1,.,.,TGTGCCTGGGGGGGCACTGAAGCTTTCTTT,CAWGGTEAFF
TRBV18,TRBJ2-7,TRBD1,.,TGTGCCAGCTCACCAAGGGGCCCCGGGACAGGGGCTTACGAGCAGTACTTC,CASSPRGPGTGAYEQYF
TRBV29-1,TRBJ2-1,.,once,TGCAGCGCCTCACCTTTTCCCCCGAGGTCCTACAATGAGCAGTTCTTC,CSASPFPPRSYNEQFF
TRBV2,TRBJ2-5,TRBD1,.,TGTGCCAGCACCCGCCACGGGACAGGCCAAGAGACCCAGTACTTC,CASTRHGTGQETQYF
TRBV19,TRBJ2-6,.,.,TGTGCCAGTAGTATAGTGGGGGCTGGGGCCAACGTCCTGACTTTC,CASSIVGAGANVLTF
TRBV5-6,TRBJ2-7,TRBD1,.,TGTGCCAGCAGCTGGAGGGACAGGGGCTACGAGCAGTACTTC,CASSWRDRGYEQYF
TRBV4-1,TRBJ2-7,.,.,TGCGCCAGCAGCCGAGCAGGGGGGTACGAGCAGTACTTC,CASSRAGGYEQYF
TRBV6-5,TRBJ2-3,.,.,TGTGCCAGCAGACACTCTGGGACAGATACGCAGTATTTT,CASRHSGTDTQYF
TRBV2,TRBJ1-5,TRBD1,.,TGTGCCAGCAGGAGGGACAGGGGAAACCAGCCCCAGCATTTT,CASRRDRGNQPQHF